This TCR beta chain was sequenced during a study of T-cell reconstitution after alpha-beta-depleted transplantation in children. This clonotype occurred many times. The target antigen is unknown. Library preparation (for TCRbeta) was performed with unique molecular identifiers. Using its own MiXCR run on the PCR reads, TCRdb lists one record per CDR3 protein. Found here are fewer than 350,000 distinct CDR3 sequences, around 7.3% of them singletons; the top ten hold approximately 9.6%. Whole-study findings and limits: Reportedly, only several hundred clones from non-depleted graft cells drove alpha-beta T-cell counts at about two months. The main origin of T-cell counts and diversity one year after transplant was newly produced T cells. The study traced high day-60 TCRbeta diversity in some patients to surviving recipient T cells and thymic progenitors.

Trimming pared 5 bases from V and 4 bases from J, leaving 12 bases between. The length of the CDR3 is 14 residues. Germline V gene data show CDR1 as SGHTA and CDR2 as FQGNSA. The TCR originated in a female patient between 2 and 15 years old who had a stem cell transplant for Fanconi anemia, so the T cells may come from the graft donor. The chain links TRBV7-2 to TRBJ2-1; D is ambiguous. Material: peripheral blood, obtained 360 days after TCRalphabeta/CD19-depleted stem cell transplant. The CDR3 region is CASSPFGAYNEQFF. CDR3 sequence (DNA): TGTGCCAGCAGCCCCTTTGGAGCTTACAATGAGCAGTTCTTC.